Below are 19 T cell receptor beta chains sequenced from a single sample in a study of blood T cell repertoires in COVID-19. Measured with immunoSEQ multiplex PCR; TCRdb has only the in-frame clones, and not every one. The sample shows some 150,000 clones, around 79% of them seen only once. What was sequenced was peripheral blood. All receptors come from a woman in her 70s with COVID-19, enrolled during active disease.

This clone came up a few times. As DNA, the CDR3 is TGTGCCAGCAGTGTACAGGGGGGCGGGGAGCTGTTTTTT. Translation: CASSVQGGGELFF. J is TRBJ2-2 and V is TRBV2; 8 bases line up with TRBD1. The CDR3 is 13 residues long. After removal of 4 bases from V and 7 bases from J, the junction contained 2 bases not matched to a gene. Germline CDR1 and CDR2: SNHLY and FYNNEI. Together with reference TRBV2 and TRBJ2-2, the CDR3 gives the full variable domain: EPEVTQTPSHQVTQMGQEVILRCVPISNHLYFYWYRQILGQKVEFLVSFYNNEISEKSEIFDDQFSVERPDGSNFTLKIRSTKLEDSAMYFCASSVQGGGELFFGEGSRLTVL.

The chain employs TRBV28 and TRBJ1-5, with D maybe TRBD1 (5 bases). Germline lookup yields CDR1 MDHEN and CDR2 SYDVKM. This CDR3 region has 13 residues. Trimming removed 7 bases at V and 9 bases at J, with 16 bases between. The DNA of the CDR3 is TGTGCCAGCAAGACCACGTTGGGGGGGCCCCAGCATTTT. Amino acid sequence: CASKTTLGGPQHF.

V and J are TRBV9 and TRBJ2-2, with D perhaps matching TRBD2 (6 bases). The length of the CDR3 is 16 residues. Looked up from germline, CDR1 is SGDLS and CDR2 is YYNGEE. Trimming shortened V by 1 base and J by 6 bases, and 16 bases separated the two germline ends. The CDR3 DNA reads TGTGCCAGCAGCGTATCCGGGACTGCGGCCGCCGGGGAGCTGTTTTTT. Its protein product is CASSVSGTAAAGELFF.

The CDR3 sequence: CASSLQGVEKLFF. In DNA, the CDR3 is TGTGCCAGCAGTTTGCAGGGGGTCGAAAAACTGTTTTTT. V usage is TRBV27 and J usage is TRBJ1-4; 7 positions agree with TRBD1. This CDR3 contains 13 residues. The V and J ends lost 3 bases and 8 bases, in that order; junction bases with no gene match: 3. The germline CDR1 and CDR2 sequences are MNHEY and SMNVEV (reference sequence).

V and J are TRBV2 and TRBJ1-2; TRBD1 matches at 7 bases. Germline assignment: CDR1 SNHLY and CDR2 FYNNEI. The CDR3 is 14 amino acids. Losses at the gene ends were 4 bases for V and 0 bases for J; bases not matched to a gene: 2. The CDR3 DNA follows: TGTGCCAGCAGTGGACAGGGAGCTAACTATGGCTACACCTTC. It specifies CASSGQGANYGYTF.

In this sample, this clone turned up a few times. The chain links TRBV7-9 to TRBJ2-7; D possibly corresponds to TRBD2 (7 bases). With 7 bases removed from V and 6 bases from J, the gap between germline ends came to 16 bases. CDR3 length equals 13 residues. Germline V gene sequence: CDR1 SEHNR, CDR2 FQNEAQ (reference sequence). CDR3 sequence (DNA): TGTGCCAGCACCCCGAGGGGGGGTACCGAGCAGTACTTC. This codes for CASTPRGGTEQYF.

V is TRBV6-1 and J is TRBJ1-5; 7 bases match TRBD1. The germline gives CDR1 MNHNS, CDR2 SASEGT. The V segment lost 3 bases and the J segment 2 bases; nucleotides outside the gene matches: 7. The CDR3 totals 16 residues. CDR3 DNA sequence: TGTGCCAGCAGTGAGCCAAGACAGGGTGGCAATCAGCCCCAGCATTTT. Translation gives CASSEPRQGGNQPQHF.

V and J are TRBV5-1 and TRBJ1-6; 7 nucleotides align to TRBD1. After removal of 3 bases from V and 5 bases from J, the junction contained 2 bases not matched to a gene. The CDR3 loop spans 14 amino acids. From germline, CDR1 is SGHRS and CDR2 YFSETQ. CDR3 residues: CASSSGTDNSPLHF. CDR3 sequence (DNA): TGCGCCAGCAGCTCCGGGACAGATAATTCACCCCTCCACTTT.

This chain connects TRBV24-1 to TRBJ2-3; 9 bases agree with TRBD1. Losses at the gene ends were 4 bases for V and 5 bases for J; bases not matched to a gene: 12. This CDR3 spans 17 amino acids. From germline, CDR1 is KGHDR and CDR2 SFDVKD. CDR3 DNA: TGTGCCACCAGTGACGTCGCCGGGACAGGGAATCTAGATACGCAGTATTTT. Amino acids: CATSDVAGTGNLDTQYF.

This clone was counted once. The CDR3 nucleotides are TGTGCCAGCAGCTTAGAACCGGGGGTAATCACTGAAGCTTTCTTT. This encodes CASSLEPGVITEAFF. This chain uses TRBV11-2 with TRBJ1-1, with D perhaps matching TRBD1 (5 bases). Germline V lookup: CDR1 SGHAT, CDR2 FQNNGV. This CDR3 is 15 amino acids long. V lost 0 bases and J lost 4, with 12 bases in between.

This chain joins TRBV10-3 and TRBJ1-1; TRBD1 agrees at 10 bases. This CDR3 is 15 amino acids long. Germline CDR1 and CDR2: ENHRY and SYGVKD. V lost 5 bases and J lost 7; bases outside the gene matches: 10. The CDR3 bases are TGTGCCATCAGTCGAGACAGGGGGCAGAAGGATGAAGCTTTCTTT. Encoded protein: CAISRDRGQKDEAFF.

This clone was counted a few times. The V call is TRBV12-5, the J call TRBJ1-5; 7 bases match TRBD1. V lost 1 base and J lost 3; bases outside the gene matches: 3. From germline, CDR1 is LGHNT and CDR2 FRNRAP. This CDR3 is built from 15 residues. As DNA, the CDR3 is TGTGCTAGTGGTTTGGAGACAGGGTTCAATCAGCCCCAGCATTTT. This codes for CASGLETGFNQPQHF.

This clone has only a few counts. The chain is built from TRBV5-8 and TRBJ2-7; 9 nucleotides align to TRBD1. Germline V gene lookup returns CDR1 SGHTS and CDR2 YDEGEE. Trimming took 5 bases from V and 3 from J; bases not matched to a gene: 6. CDR3 length: 14 residues. The CDR3 spells CASRAHRGHYEQYF. CDR3 nucleotides: TGTGCCAGCAGGGCCCACAGGGGGCACTACGAGCAGTACTTC.

V usage is TRBV19 and J usage is TRBJ1-6; D gene ambiguous. Trimming removed 6 bases from V and 10 bases from J, with 10 bases in between. There are 12 residues in the CDR3. CDR1 and CDR2 from the germline V gene are LNHDA and SQIVND (reference sequence). The CDR3 sequence is CASSGVRSPLHF. CDR3 nucleotides: TGTGCCAGTAGCGGGGTTAGATCACCCCTCCACTTT.

This rearrangement joins TRBV4-1 to TRBJ2-5; 9 bases fit TRBD1. The CDR3 spans 16 residues. The germline CDR1 and CDR2 sequences are MGHRA and YSYEKL. V lost 2 bases, J lost 2 bases, and 6 bases stayed unmatched. CDR3 nucleotide sequence: TGCGCCAGCAGCCAACACCGACAGGGGGGTCAAGAGACCCAGTACTTC. Translating gives CASSQHRQGGQETQYF.

The gene calls are TRBV5-4 and TRBJ1-2, with 8 nucleotides matching TRBD1. The germline CDR1 and CDR2 sequences are SGHNT and YYREEE (reference sequence). The CDR3 extends over 14 amino acids. After removal of 3 bases from V and 8 bases from J, the junction contained 9 bases not matched to a gene. CDR3 protein: CASSYTGGSGGYTF. The CDR3 coding sequence is TGTGCCAGCAGCTATACAGGGGGGAGCGGGGGCTACACCTTC.

The chain employs TRBV19 and TRBJ1-2; TRBD1 aligns across 7 bases. V shed 5 bases and J 2 bases; nucleotides not matched to a gene: 5. This CDR3 is 14 amino acids long. The V gene's germline CDR1 is LNHDA and CDR2 SQIVND (reference sequence). The CDR3 sequence is CASSFRGINYGYTF. The CDR3 DNA follows: TGTGCCAGTAGTTTCAGGGGGATCAACTATGGCTACACCTTC.

In nucleotides, the CDR3 is TGTGCCAGCAGCTTAATCCGTGAAGCTTTCTTT. This encodes CASSLIREAFF. The chain has TRBV7-2 and TRBJ1-1, with D unclear. The V gene lost 2 bases and the J gene lost 7 bases, with 5 bases spanning the gap. The CDR3 loop spans 11 amino acids. Germline CDR1 and CDR2: SGHTA and FQGNSA.

The rearrangement links TRBV5-1 to TRBJ1-6; no clear D gene. This CDR3 has 15 residues. The germline V gene has CDR1 SGHRS and CDR2 YFSETQ. Trimming stripped 2 bases from V and 10 bases from J, with 16 bases between. This CDR3 reads CASSLIPGIGSPLHF. CDR3 sequence (DNA): TGCGCCAGCAGCTTAATTCCGGGGATAGGATCACCCCTCCACTTT.